The 11 T cell receptor beta chains in this list originate from one sample, sequenced in a study of tumor-infiltrating lymphocytes in oesophageal squamous cell carcinoma. A single record per CDR3 protein comes from TCRdb applying MiXCR to the PCR reads. The sample carries approximately 10,000 distinct CDR3 sequences, about 47% recorded once. Source material: esophageal tumor tissue. The receptors derive from a female donor with esophageal squamous cell carcinoma.

V is TRBV6-8 and J is TRBJ2-1; 8 bases agree with TRBD1. This CDR3 is 14 amino acids long. Trimming at V came to 5 bases and at J to 6 bases, leaving 6 bases not matched to a gene. Per germline, CDR1 MNHGY and CDR2 SAAAGT. The CDR3 DNA follows: TGTGCCAGCAGTGGACTCACAGGGGGCAATGAGCAGTTCTTC. This gives the protein CASSGLTGGNEQFF.

This chain links TRBV7-2 with TRBJ2-3; possible D gene TRBD2, 7 bases. Germline V gene lookup returns CDR1 SGHTA and CDR2 FQGNSA. V shed 3 bases and J shed 5 bases, with 21 bases lying between them. The CDR3 totals 17 residues. CDR3 nucleotides: TGTGCCAGCAGCTTTCATGCGGGGGCCTTTCGATTAGATACGCAGTATTTT. It yields the protein CASSFHAGAFRLDTQYF.

The rearrangement links TRBV7-9 to TRBJ2-3, with 8 bases matching TRBD2. The CDR3 contains 17 residues. J lost 1 base, V lost 1 base, and 7 bases had no gene match. Germline assignment: CDR1 SEHNR and CDR2 FQNEAQ (reference sequence). The DNA of the CDR3 is TGTGCCAGCAGCTTAGTTCGGGAGGGGGACGGCACAGATACGCAGTATTTT. This codes for CASSLVREGDGTDTQYF. Drawing the rest from reference TRBV7-9 and TRBJ2-3, the complete variable domain is DTGVSQNPRHKITKRGQNVTFRCDPISEHNRLYWYRQTLGQGPEFLTYFQNEAQLEKSRLLSDRFSAERPKGSFSTLEIQRTEQGDSAMYLCASSLVREGDGTDTQYFGPGTRLTVL.

Concerning this clonotype itself: One junction end disagrees with the germline gene, perhaps due to a read error. The V gene is TRBV12-3 or TRBV12-4, the J gene TRBJ2-6, with a possible D match to TRBD2 (6 bases). This CDR3 contains 13 residues. The CDR3 is CASSRGSFTEAFF. CDR3 DNA sequence: TGTGCCAGCAGCCGGGGGTCATTCACTGAAGCTTTCTTC.

The chain combines TRBV19 with TRBJ2-3, with D possibly being TRBD1 (5 bases). Germline CDR1 reads LNHDA; CDR2 reads SQIVND (reference sequence). The CDR3 length is 14 residues. Trimming removed 4 bases at V and 7 bases at J, with 15 bases between. CDR3 protein: CASSTGPQGNTQYF. The CDR3 DNA sequence: TGTGCCAGTAGTACCGGACCGCAGGGTAATACGCAGTATTTT.

This clonotype is medium-sized in the sample. This sequence joins TRBV12-5 and TRBJ2-1; TRBD1 aligns across 8 bases. CDR3 length: 14 residues. Unmatched junction bases numbered 4, after V lost 2 bases and J lost 7 bases. Germline values: CDR1 LGHNT, CDR2 FRNRAP. In nucleotides, the CDR3 is TGTGCTAGTGGTTTGTTACAGGGGGTGAATGAGCAGTTCTTC. Translating gives CASGLLQGVNEQFF.

This clonotype was seen ten or more times. The V gene is TRBV7-9, the J gene TRBJ2-1; D uncertain. V lost 5 bases, J lost 2 bases, and 16 bases lay in between. This CDR3 has 16 residues. Germline CDR1 SEHNR, CDR2 FQNEAQ (reference sequence). The CDR3 DNA follows: TGTGCCAGCAGCCGCCTAGGGCAGCTGACCTACAATGAGCAGTTCTTC. Protein sequence: CASSRLGQLTYNEQFF. The whole variable domain, remainder taken from reference TRBV7-9 and TRBJ2-1, is DTGVSQNPRHKITKRGQNVTFRCDPISEHNRLYWYRQTLGQGPEFLTYFQNEAQLEKSRLLSDRFSAERPKGSFSTLEIQRTEQGDSAMYLCASSRLGQLTYNEQFFGPGTRLTVL.

In this sample, this clonotype turned up a few times. This is likely a read error, given that the CDR3 carries no conserved phenylalanine or tryptophan at its end. It is unclear where the CDR3 begins or ends on the DNA, so no DNA is shown, and the CDR3 is as TCRdb lists it. The V gene is TRBV7-9, the J gene TRBJ2-7; TRBD1 is the table's D call and was not checked against the DNA. Including both end residues, the CDR3 is 16 amino acids long. Germline CDR1 SEHNR, CDR2 FQNEAQ (reference sequence). CDR3 sequence: CASSPYTILGGYTFGS.

This clonotype was detected only once. This rearrangement joins TRBV7-8 to TRBJ2-5; 10 nucleotides match TRBD1. The CDR3 totals 15 residues. The V gene's germline CDR1 is SGHVS and CDR2 FQNEAQ. The V segment lost 5 bases and the J segment 11 bases; nucleotides outside the gene matches: 14. CDR3 nucleotides: TGTGCCAGCAGCGGGGAGGGACAGGGGTCTTATCGGCAGTACTTC. Its translation: CASSGEGQGSYRQYF.

The table lists this clonotype with many counts. This may be a read error, as it is one base from a much larger clone. The V and J genes are TRBV10-1 and TRBJ2-7; D remains unclear. The germline gives CDR1 WNHNN, CDR2 SYGVQD (reference sequence). The ends were cut back, 2 bases at V and 7 bases at J, with 21 bases in the middle. The CDR3 extends over 16 amino acids. CDR3 amino acids: CASSERVGISYNEQYF. The CDR3 DNA reads TGCGCCAGCAGTGAGCGGGTAGGGATCTCCTACAATGAGCAGTACTTC.

The chain carries TRBV20-1 and TRBJ1-4; D uncertain. Germline lookup yields CDR1 DFQATT and CDR2 SNEGSKA (reference sequence). V gave up 0 bases and J gave up 5 bases, with 10 bases separating them. The CDR3 consists of 14 residues. CDR3 DNA sequence: TGCAGTGCTAGAGAGGCAATCATGAATGAAAAACTGTTTTTT. Its protein is CSAREAIMNEKLFF.